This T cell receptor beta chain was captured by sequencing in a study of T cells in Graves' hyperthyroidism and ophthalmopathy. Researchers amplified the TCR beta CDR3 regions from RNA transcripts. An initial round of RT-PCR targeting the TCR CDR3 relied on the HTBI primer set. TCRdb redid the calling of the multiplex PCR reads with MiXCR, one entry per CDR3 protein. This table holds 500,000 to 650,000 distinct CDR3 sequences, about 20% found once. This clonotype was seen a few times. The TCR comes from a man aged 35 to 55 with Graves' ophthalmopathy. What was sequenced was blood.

The CDR3 DNA follows: TGCGCCAGCAGCCACGAGCAGTACTTC. Amino acid sequence: CASSHEQYF. The chain joins TRBV4-3 to TRBJ2-7; D remains ambiguous. CDR1 is LGHNA, CDR2 YSLEER, per germline. Trimming took off 3 bases at V and 6 bases at J, with 0 bases between the two ends. This CDR3 has 9 residues.